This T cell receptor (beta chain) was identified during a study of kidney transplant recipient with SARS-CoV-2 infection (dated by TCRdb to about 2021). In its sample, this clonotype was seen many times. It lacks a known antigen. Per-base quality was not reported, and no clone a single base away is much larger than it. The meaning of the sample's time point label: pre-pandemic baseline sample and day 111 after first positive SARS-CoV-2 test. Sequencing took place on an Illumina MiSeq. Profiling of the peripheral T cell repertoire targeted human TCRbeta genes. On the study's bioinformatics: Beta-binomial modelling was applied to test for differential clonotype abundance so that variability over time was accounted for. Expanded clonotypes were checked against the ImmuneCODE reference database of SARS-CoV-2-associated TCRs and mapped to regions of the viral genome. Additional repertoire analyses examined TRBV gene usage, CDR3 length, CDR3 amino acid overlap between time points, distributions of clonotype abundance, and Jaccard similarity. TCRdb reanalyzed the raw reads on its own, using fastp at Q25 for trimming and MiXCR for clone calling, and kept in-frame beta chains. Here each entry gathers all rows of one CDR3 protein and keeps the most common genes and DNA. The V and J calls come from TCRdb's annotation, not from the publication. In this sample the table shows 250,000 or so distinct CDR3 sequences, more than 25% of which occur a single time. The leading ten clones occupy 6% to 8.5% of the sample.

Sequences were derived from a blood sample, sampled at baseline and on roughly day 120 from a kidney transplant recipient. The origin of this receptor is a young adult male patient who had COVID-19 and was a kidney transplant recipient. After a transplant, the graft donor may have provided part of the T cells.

The CDR3 region has the sequence CASSVGPYTGTGFTGELFF. The bases are TGTGCCAGCAGCGTAGGCCCATATACCGGGACAGGGTTCACCGGGGAGCTGTTTTTT. The chain is made from TRBV9 and TRBJ2-2; 9 central nucleotides agree with TRBD1. The germline V and J ends show losses of 0 bases and 4 bases respectively, and no gene match explains 13 bases of the junction. Taken from the germline V gene, the CDR1 and CDR2 loops are SGDLS and YYNGEE. Including cysteine and phenylalanine, the CDR3 has 19 amino acids. Kept here is only the CDR3 DNA, which spans 57 bases and is read in frame from base 1.